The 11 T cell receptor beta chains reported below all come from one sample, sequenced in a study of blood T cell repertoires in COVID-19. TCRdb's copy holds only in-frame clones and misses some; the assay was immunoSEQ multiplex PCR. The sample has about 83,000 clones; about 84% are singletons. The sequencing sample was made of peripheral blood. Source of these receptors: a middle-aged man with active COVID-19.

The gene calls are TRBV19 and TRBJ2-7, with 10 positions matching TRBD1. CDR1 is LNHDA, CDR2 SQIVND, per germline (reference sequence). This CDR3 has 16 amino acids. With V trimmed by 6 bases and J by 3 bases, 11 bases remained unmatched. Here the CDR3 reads CASSRQGAMRGYEQYF. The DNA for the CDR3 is TGTGCCAGTAGCCGACAGGGGGCTATGCGAGGCTACGAGCAGTACTTC. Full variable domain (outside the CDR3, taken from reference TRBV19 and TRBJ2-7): DGGITQSPKYLFRKEGQNVTLSCEQNLNHDAMYWYRQDPGQGLRLIYYSQIVNDFQKGDIAEGYSVSREKKESFPLTVTSAQKNPTAFYLCASSRQGAMRGYEQYFGPGTRLTVT.

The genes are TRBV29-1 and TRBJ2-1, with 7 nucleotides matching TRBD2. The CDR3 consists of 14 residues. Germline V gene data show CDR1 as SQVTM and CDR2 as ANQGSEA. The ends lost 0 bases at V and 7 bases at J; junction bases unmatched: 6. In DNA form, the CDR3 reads TGCAGCGTTGAAGATCCGAGGACTAGAAATGAGCAGTTCTTC. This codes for CSVEDPRTRNEQFF.

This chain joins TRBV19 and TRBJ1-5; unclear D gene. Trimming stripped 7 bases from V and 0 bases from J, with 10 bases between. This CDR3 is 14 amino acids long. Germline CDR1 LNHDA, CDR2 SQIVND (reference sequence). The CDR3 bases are TGTGCCAGTACCCCCTTATATAGCAATCAGCCCCAGCATTTT. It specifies CASTPLYSNQPQHF. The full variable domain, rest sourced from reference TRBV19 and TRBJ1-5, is DGGITQSPKYLFRKEGQNVTLSCEQNLNHDAMYWYRQDPGQGLRLIYYSQIVNDFQKGDIAEGYSVSREKKESFPLTVTSAQKNPTAFYLCASTPLYSNQPQHFGDGTRLSIL.

The CDR3 protein is CATRKDIEEQFF. The DNA for the CDR3 is TGTGCCACCCGAAAGGACATTGAGGAGCAGTTCTTC. The chain recombines TRBV27 with TRBJ2-1; D possibly corresponds to TRBD1 (5 bases). Looked up from germline, CDR1 is MNHEY and CDR2 is SMNVEV (reference sequence). V shed 10 bases and J shed 10 bases, with 17 bases lying between them. The CDR3 extends over 12 amino acids.

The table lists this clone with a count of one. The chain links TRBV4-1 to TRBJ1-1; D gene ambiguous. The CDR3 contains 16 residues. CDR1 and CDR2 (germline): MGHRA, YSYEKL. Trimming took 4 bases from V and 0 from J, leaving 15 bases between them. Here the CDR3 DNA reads TGCGCCAGCAGCCTTGGTAGGGAGTCTTTGAACACTGAAGCTTTCTTT. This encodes CASSLGRESLNTEAFF.

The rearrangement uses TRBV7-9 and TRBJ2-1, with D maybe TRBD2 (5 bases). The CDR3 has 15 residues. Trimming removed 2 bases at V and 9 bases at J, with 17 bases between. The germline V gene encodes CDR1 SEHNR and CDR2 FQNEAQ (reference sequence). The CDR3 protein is CASSLIAGEGGEQFF. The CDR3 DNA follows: TGTGCCAGCAGCTTAATAGCCGGCGAGGGTGGTGAGCAGTTCTTC. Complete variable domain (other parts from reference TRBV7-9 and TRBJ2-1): DTGVSQNPRHKITKRGQNVTFRCDPISEHNRLYWYRQTLGQGPEFLTYFQNEAQLEKSRLLSDRFSAERPKGSFSTLEIQRTEQGDSAMYLCASSLIAGEGGEQFFGPGTRLTVL.

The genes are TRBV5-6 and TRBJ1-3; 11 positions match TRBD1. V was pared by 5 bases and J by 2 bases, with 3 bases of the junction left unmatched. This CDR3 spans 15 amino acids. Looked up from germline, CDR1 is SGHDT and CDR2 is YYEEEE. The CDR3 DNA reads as TGTGCCAGCAGGGACAGGGGGCAGGCTGGAAACACCATATATTTT. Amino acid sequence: CASRDRGQAGNTIYF.

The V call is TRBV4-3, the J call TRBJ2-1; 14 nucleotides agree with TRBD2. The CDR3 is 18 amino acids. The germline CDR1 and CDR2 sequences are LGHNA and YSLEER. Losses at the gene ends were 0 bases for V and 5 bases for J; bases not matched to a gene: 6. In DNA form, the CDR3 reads TGCGCCAGCAGCCAAGATCGTGGGACTAGCGGGAGCCACAATGAGCAGTTCTTC. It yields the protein CASSQDRGTSGSHNEQFF.

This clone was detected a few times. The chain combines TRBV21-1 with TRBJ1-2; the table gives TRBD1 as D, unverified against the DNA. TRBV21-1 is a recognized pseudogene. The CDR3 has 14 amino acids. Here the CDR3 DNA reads TGTGCCAGCAGCATCACAAGTCCCAACTATGGCTACACCTTC. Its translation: CASSITSPNYGYTF.

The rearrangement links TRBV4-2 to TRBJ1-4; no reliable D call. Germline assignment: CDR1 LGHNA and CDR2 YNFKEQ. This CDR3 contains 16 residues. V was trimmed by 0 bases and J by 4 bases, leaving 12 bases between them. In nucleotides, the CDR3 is TGTGCCAGCAGCCAAGATGGCGCACGGGGTAATGAAAAACTGTTTTTT. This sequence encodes CASSQDGARGNEKLFF.

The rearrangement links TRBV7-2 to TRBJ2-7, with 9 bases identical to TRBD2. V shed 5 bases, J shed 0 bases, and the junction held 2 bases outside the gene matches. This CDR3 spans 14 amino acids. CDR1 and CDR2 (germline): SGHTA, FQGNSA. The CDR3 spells CASSPGLASYEQYF. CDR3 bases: TGTGCCAGCAGCCCGGGACTAGCCTCCTACGAGCAGTACTTC. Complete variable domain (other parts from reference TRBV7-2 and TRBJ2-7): GAGVSQSPSNKVTEKGKDVELRCDPISGHTALYWYRQSLGQGLEFLIYFQGNSAPDKSGLPSDRFSAERTGGSVSTLTIQRTQQEDSAVYLCASSPGLASYEQYFGPGTRLTVT.